A single sample gave rise to the 26 T cell receptor beta chains below, sequenced in a study of shared clonotypes between healthy human individuals (dated by TCRdb to 2018 to 2021). Library method: the immunoSEQ multiplex PCR assay. What TCRdb holds here is the immuneACCESS table cut down to in-frame rearrangements. Part of the clones is not present; checked against another copy, under half of the missing clones reflect an unresolved V gene, and the others are unexplained. A total of 1.4 million to 1.5 million clones appear in this sample, approximately 97% of them only once. The ten most abundant clones make up roughly 1.2% of the sample. Sequencing input: naive CD4+ T cells sorted from blood. The cell subset or site label, as the study defines it: CD45RA+ positively selected. The receptors here all came from a man aged 25-40 years in good health.

This clone was recorded only once. This rearrangement joins TRBV28 to TRBJ2-7; D call uncertain. The germline CDR1 and CDR2 sequences are MDHEN and SYDVKM. Trimming took off 3 bases at V and 6 bases at J, with 15 bases between the two ends. This CDR3 contains 14 residues. The CDR3 loop reads CASSFTTPRPEQYF. The CDR3 DNA follows: TGTGCCAGCAGTTTCACGACTCCTCGGCCCGAGCAGTACTTC.

The CDR3: CASSWGRANTEAFF. CDR3 nucleotide sequence: TGTGCCAGTAGCTGGGGTCGCGCTAACACTGAAGCTTTCTTT. The J gene is TRBJ1-1, the V gene TRBV19; D ambiguous. This CDR3 comprises 14 residues. The germline gives CDR1 LNHDA, CDR2 SQIVND (reference sequence). Trimming left V 6 bases short and J 2 bases short, with 13 bases between.

The DNA of the CDR3 is TGTGCCAGCAGCCCCCTGGGGATCTCTGGAAACACCATATATTTT. This translates into CASSPLGISGNTIYF. This chain links TRBV7-9 with TRBJ1-3; D unclear. This CDR3 has 15 residues. Germline CDR1 reads SEHNR; CDR2 reads FQNEAQ (reference sequence). The V end was cut by 5 bases, the J end by 0 bases, with 11 bases between.

V gene TRBV4-1 combines with J gene TRBJ2-7, with 9 bases identical to TRBD1. This CDR3 region has 17 residues. Germline V gives CDR1 MGHRA, CDR2 YSYEKL. V lost 2 bases and J lost 5; bases outside the gene matches: 13. The CDR3 nucleotides are TGCGCCAGCAGCCAAAGGGGAGGGGGACAGGGAATAAACGAGCAGTACTTC. Its protein is CASSQRGGGQGINEQYF.

On this clone: The identical CDR3 is also encoded by other nucleotide sequences in the sample. V usage is TRBV28 and J usage is TRBJ2-1; D unclear. Germline loops: CDR1 MDHEN, CDR2 SYDVKM. There are 13 residues in the CDR3. V gave up 6 bases and J gave up 0 bases, with 6 bases separating them. The CDR3 reads CASRGSSYNEQFF. CDR3 nucleotides: TGTGCCAGCAGGGGAAGCTCCTACAATGAGCAGTTCTTC.

The V and J genes are TRBV18 and TRBJ1-1, with a possible D match to TRBD1 (5 bases). CDR3 length: 15 amino acids. V dropped 3 bases and J dropped 3 bases, with 14 bases sitting between them. CDR1 and CDR2 (germline): KGHSH, LQKENI. CDR3 nucleotide sequence: TGTGCCAGCTCACCCACCCTGGGGGTTGACACTGAAGCTTTCTTT. It specifies CASSPTLGVDTEAFF.

The chain couples TRBV10-1 to TRBJ2-3; D is tentatively TRBD1 or TRBD2 (5 bases each). Germline V gene sequence: CDR1 WNHNN, CDR2 SYGVQD (reference sequence). This CDR3 comprises 13 residues. The V end was cut by 6 bases, the J end by 5 bases, with 12 bases between. The CDR3 sequence is CASSIGTLDTQYF. CDR3 coding DNA: TGCGCCAGCAGCATCGGGACCCTAGATACGCAGTATTTT.

This rearrangement joins TRBV29-1 to TRBJ2-2, with 7 bases fitting TRBD2. CDR3 length: 16 amino acids. V was clipped by 3 bases and J by 4 bases; unmatched bases: 11. Germline V CDR1 and CDR2: SQVTM, ANQGSEA. The CDR3 protein is CSVEALAVAGTGELFF. The CDR3 nucleotides are TGCAGCGTTGAGGCACTAGCAGTAGCGGGCACCGGGGAGCTGTTTTTT.

This chain uses TRBV28 with TRBJ1-2; the D is unclear. This CDR3 comprises 13 residues. Germline-derived CDR1 and CDR2 are MDHEN and SYDVKM. Trimming shortened V by 3 bases and J by 4 bases, and 9 bases separated the two germline ends. CDR3 sequence reads: CASSFRALYGYTF. The CDR3 DNA follows: TGTGCCAGCAGTTTTAGAGCCCTCTATGGCTACACCTTC.

This sequence joins TRBV6-6 and TRBJ2-1; 12 bases fit TRBD2. Germline V gene sequence: CDR1 MNHNY, CDR2 SVGAGI (reference sequence). This CDR3 is 13 amino acids long. V lost 10 bases, J lost 7 bases, and 5 bases stayed unmatched. The CDR3 nucleotides read TGTGCCACCCGACTAGCGGGAGTGAATGAGCAGTTCTTC. Its protein product is CATRLAGVNEQFF.

J is TRBJ2-1 and V is TRBV28; 13 bases line up with TRBD2. J lost 9 bases, V lost 2 bases, and 7 bases had no gene match. Germline V lookup: CDR1 MDHEN, CDR2 SYDVKM. CDR3 size: 16 residues. The CDR3 DNA is TGTGCCAGCAGTTTAGGACTAGCGGGAGCCAGGATTGAGCAGTTCTTC. This gives the protein CASSLGLAGARIEQFF.

The J gene is TRBJ1-5, the V gene TRBV10-2; no reliable D call. The CDR3 is 15 residues long. Germline loops: CDR1 WSHSY, CDR2 SAAADI. The V and J ends lost 2 bases and 5 bases respectively, with 13 bases between them. The CDR3 here is CASSESGGMHQPQHF. The CDR3 region has the DNA TGCGCCAGCAGTGAGAGCGGCGGCATGCATCAGCCCCAGCATTTT.

This chain connects TRBV7-2 to TRBJ2-3; TRBD1 might be the D (5 bases). The ends were cut back, 2 bases at V and 1 base at J, with 13 bases in the middle. The germline V gene encodes CDR1 SGHTA and CDR2 FQGNSA. The CDR3 runs to 16 residues. CDR3 residues: CASSLSKGIGTDTQYF. CDR3 nucleotide sequence: TGTGCCAGCAGCTTAAGTAAGGGGATCGGCACAGATACGCAGTATTTT.

This chain joins TRBV6-6 and TRBJ1-5, with TRBD1 as a possible D gene (5 bases). Trimming took off 0 bases at V and 0 bases at J, with 9 bases between the two ends. Germline CDR1 MNHNY, CDR2 SVGAGI (reference sequence). The CDR3 runs to 16 residues. The DNA of the CDR3 is TGTGCCAGCAGTTACTCGATCGGGGGTAGCAATCAGCCCCAGCATTTT. Protein product: CASSYSIGGSNQPQHF.

The chain couples TRBV2 to TRBJ2-7; 8 nucleotides line up with TRBD2. The V and J ends lost 1 base and 5 bases, in that order; junction bases with no gene match: 7. The germline CDR1 and CDR2 sequences are SNHLY and FYNNEI. This CDR3 is built from 15 residues. The CDR3 nucleotides are TGTGCCAGCAGTGAAGGCGGGAGGATCCTCAACGAGCAGTACTTC. Translated, it gives CASSEGGRILNEQYF.

This chain links TRBV2 with TRBJ2-1; 15 positions agree with TRBD2. This CDR3 has 16 residues. V lost 6 bases, J lost 8 bases, and 8 bases stayed unmatched. The germline CDR1 and CDR2 sequences are SNHLY and FYNNEI. The CDR3 DNA reads TGTGCCAGCAGGGTCGGACTAGCGGGAGGGCCCTATGAGCAGTTCTTC. Its translation: CASRVGLAGGPYEQFF.

This chain connects TRBV27 to TRBJ2-2; 13 bases match TRBD2. The CDR3 extends over 18 amino acids. V dropped 6 bases and J dropped 5; count of bases not matched to a gene: 12. Germline lookup yields CDR1 MNHEY and CDR2 SMNVEV (reference sequence). CDR3 in amino acids: CASSHTRPGLAGTGELFF. The CDR3 coding sequence is TGTGCCAGCAGCCACACCAGACCGGGACTAGCGGGAACCGGGGAGCTGTTTTTT.

This clone has a single count. The CDR3 protein is CASSRGTGNYEPQHF. In DNA, the CDR3 is TGTGCCAGCAGCCGCGGGACAGGGAATTATGAGCCCCAGCATTTT. V and J are TRBV5-5 and TRBJ1-5; 9 bases are shared with TRBD1. V dropped 4 bases and J dropped 8; count of bases not matched to a gene: 10. CDR1 and CDR2 from the germline V gene are SGHKS and YYEKEE (reference sequence). CDR3 length: 15 residues.

The chain is built from TRBV6-1 and TRBJ1-4; 8 nucleotides line up with TRBD1. Unmatched junction bases numbered 12, after V lost 7 bases and J lost 8 bases. The germline V gene has CDR1 MNHNS and CDR2 SASEGT. The length of the CDR3 is 15 residues. CDR3 DNA: TGTGCCAGCAACCAAAACAGGGGGAAGGGGGAAAAACTGTTTTTT. Protein sequence: CASNQNRGKGEKLFF.

The genes are TRBV7-3 and TRBJ2-5; D may be TRBD1 (5 bases). Trimming removed 5 bases from V and 9 bases from J, with 16 bases in between. This CDR3 is built from 13 residues. The germline gives CDR1 SGHTA, CDR2 FQGTGA. CDR3 sequence: CASSQGYSRAQYF. CDR3 in DNA: TGTGCCAGCAGCCAAGGTTACTCCAGGGCCCAGTACTTC.

The chain carries TRBV19 and TRBJ2-2, with 9 bases identical to TRBD2. The germline CDR1 and CDR2 sequences are LNHDA and SQIVND (reference sequence). There are 18 residues in the CDR3. V gave up 4 bases and J gave up 0 bases; unmatched junction bases: 9. CDR3 residues: CASSSPFGGRANTGELFF. CDR3 bases: TGTGCCAGTAGTAGCCCTTTTGGCGGGAGGGCGAACACCGGGGAGCTGTTTTTT.

V usage is TRBV5-1 and J usage is TRBJ2-7; 7 nucleotides line up with TRBD2. The CDR3 runs to 14 residues. From germline, CDR1 is SGHRS and CDR2 YFSETQ. V gave up 5 bases and J gave up 0 bases; unmatched junction bases: 5. CDR3 bases: TGCGCCAGCAGTGTGGGAGGGGTCTCCTACGAGCAGTACTTC. Its protein is CASSVGGVSYEQYF.

The gene calls are TRBV7-2 and TRBJ2-4; 9 positions match TRBD2. CDR3 length: 16 residues. The ends lost 3 bases at V and 8 bases at J; junction bases unmatched: 11. The germline V gene has CDR1 SGHTA and CDR2 FQGNSA. In nucleotides, the CDR3 is TGTGCCAGCAGCTTCGTCCCTCTAGCGGGATCGCACATTCAGTACTTC. Its protein is CASSFVPLAGSHIQYF.

This clone was picked up one time. The chain joins TRBV6-5 to TRBJ2-2; the match to TRBD1 covers 7 bases. The germline gives CDR1 MNHEY, CDR2 SVGAGI. The CDR3 covers 14 residues. After removal of 4 bases from V and 6 bases from J, the junction contained 5 bases not matched to a gene. The CDR3 bases are TGTGCCAGCAGTTCCGACAGGGTGGCCGGGGAGCTGTTTTTT. Encoded protein: CASSSDRVAGELFF.

The chain links TRBV5-1 to TRBJ2-1; 9 nucleotides agree with TRBD2. The CDR3 has 18 amino acids. V was clipped by 4 bases and J by 0 bases; unmatched bases: 11. Germline CDR1 is SGHRS and CDR2 is YFSETQ. The CDR3 loop is CASSVGRPAGGSYNEQFF. The CDR3 bases are TGCGCCAGCAGCGTAGGAAGACCAGCGGGGGGCTCCTACAATGAGCAGTTCTTC.

The gene calls are TRBV19 and TRBJ2-5, with 7 bases identical to TRBD1. From germline, CDR1 is LNHDA and CDR2 SQIVND (reference sequence). The CDR3 has 15 residues. V shed 4 bases and J 10 bases; nucleotides not matched to a gene: 15. Written as DNA, the CDR3 is TGTGCCAGTAGTAGTTGGACAGGAACTGTCTCAGTCCAGTACTTC. Translating it yields CASSSWTGTVSVQYF.